The subject of this entry is one T cell receptor beta chain. The target antigen is unknown. The PCR had 60 Vbeta and 13 Jbeta primers. Sequencing was performed with immunoSEQ multiplex PCR; in TCRdb, only in-frame clones are kept and a portion is missing. This table has 200,000 to 250,000 clones, 77% appearing once. V lost 1 base, J lost 5 bases, and 11 bases lay in between. Germline CDR1 GTSNPN, CDR2 SVGIG (reference sequence). There are 13 residues in the CDR3. The record originates from a study of cytomegalovirus exposure and HLA in healthy donors. The overall study: Unique TCR beta sequences numbering fewer than 130 million came from around 180 million T cells in an earlier analysis. Among the roughly 370 genotyped donors, less than 85% were placed in the Caucasian-associated ancestry cluster.

Study findings and constraints: A prior analysis recorded that most TCR beta V segments were productive about 87% or about 30% of the time. The listing of roughly 160 TCR beta chains classed them as cytomegalovirus-associated.

This rearrangement joins TRBV30 to TRBJ1-2; D may be TRBD1 (5 bases). The source material was PBMCs. This TCR came from a woman aged 55 to 70 in good health and CMV-seropositive. The CDR3 DNA reads TGTGCCTGGAGTGCCACAGGCAGATATGGCTACACCTTC. Encoded protein: CAWSATGRYGYTF.